These T cell receptor beta chains were read from a single sample in a study of CD8 T cells in ankylosing spondylitis. TCRdb ran MiXCR on the 5' RACE reads and lists one entry per CDR3 protein. The repertoire includes around 220,000 distinct CDR3 sequences, about 18% of them detected once, and about 42% sits in the top ten. The sequenced sample consisted of blood, either unsorted or a sorted T cell fraction (not recorded which). The receptors come from a male donor with ankylosing spondylitis. The CDR3 runs from the conserved cysteine through the conserved F or W. A D gene is named only where the DNA matches it firmly. The size of a clone is reported for some rows only, either as once, few or many, or as a class for expanded clones.

d_call,v_call,j_call,clone_size,cdr3_aa,cdr3_nt
TRBD2,TRBV20-1,TRBJ2-5,-,CSARGLAETFQETQYF,TGCAGTGCTAGAGGGCTAGCGGAAACCTTCCAAGAGACCCAGTACTTC
TRBD1,TRBV12-3/TRBV12-4,TRBJ2-7,-,CASSRTGVGDYEQYF,TGTGCCAGCAGCCGGACAGGGGTGGGGGACTACGAGCAGTACTTC
-,TRBV5-1,TRBJ1-1,many,CASSISQGLDTEAFF,TGCGCCAGCAGTATCTCCCAGGGGCTCGACACTGAAGCTTTCTTT
-,TRBV27,TRBJ2-7,-,CASSLGRAILYEQYF,TGTGCCAGCAGTTTAGGACGGGCCATTCTCTACGAGCAGTACTTC
-,TRBV19,TRBJ2-2,-,CASTTLGGELFF,TGTGCCAGTACCACTTTGGGCGGGGAGCTGTTTTTT
-,TRBV5-1,TRBJ2-1,many,CASSAESSYNEQFF,TGCGCCAGCAGCGCGGAGAGCTCCTACAATGAGCAGTTCTTC
-,TRBV13,TRBJ2-3,-,CASSLDLGNADTQYF,TGTGCCAGCAGCTTAGATCTGGGAAACGCAGATACGCAGTATTTT
-,TRBV20-1,TRBJ2-7,-,CSARDFADSYEQYF,TGCAGTGCTAGAGATTTTGCAGACTCCTACGAGCAGTACTTC
TRBD1,TRBV24-1,TRBJ2-2,-,CATRQGANTGELFF,TGTGCCACCCGACAGGGGGCTAACACCGGGGAGCTGTTTTTT
-,TRBV3-1,TRBJ1-1,-,CASSQDQAWYTEAFF,TGTGCCAGCAGCCAAGATCAGGCCTGGTACACTGAAGCTTTCTTT
TRBD1,TRBV7-9,TRBJ2-3,few,CASSFSGTGILGAQYF,TGTGCCAGCAGCTTCTCCGGGACAGGGATTCTGGGTGCGCAGTATTTT
-,TRBV11-2,TRBJ2-3,-,CASSPSTGGASTDTQYF,TGTGCCAGCAGCCCCTCGACGGGCGGGGCTAGCACAGATACGCAGTATTTT